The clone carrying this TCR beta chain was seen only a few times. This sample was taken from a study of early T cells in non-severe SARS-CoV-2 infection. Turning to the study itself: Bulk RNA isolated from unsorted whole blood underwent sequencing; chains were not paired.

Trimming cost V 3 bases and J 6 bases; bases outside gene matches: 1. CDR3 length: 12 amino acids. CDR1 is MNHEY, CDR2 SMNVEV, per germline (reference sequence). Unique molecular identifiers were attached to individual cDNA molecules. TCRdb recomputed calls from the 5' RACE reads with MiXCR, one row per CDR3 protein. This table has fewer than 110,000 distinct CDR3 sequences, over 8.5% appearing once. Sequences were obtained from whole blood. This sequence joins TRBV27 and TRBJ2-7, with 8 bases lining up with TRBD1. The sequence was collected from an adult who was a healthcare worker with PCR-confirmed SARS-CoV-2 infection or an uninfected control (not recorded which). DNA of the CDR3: TGTGCCAGCAGTTTGGACAGGGTCGAGCAGTACTTC. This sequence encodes CASSLDRVEQYF.